This TCR beta chain derives from a study of T cell responses to AZD1222 COVID-19 vaccine. V gave up 4 bases and J gave up 4 bases, with 19 bases separating them. Germline CDR1 is MGHRA and CDR2 is YSYEKL. This CDR3 has 16 residues. The data were produced by immunoSEQ multiplex PCR, yet TCRdb's version contains in-frame clones alone and is incomplete. The repertoire has some 82,000 clones, around 89% of them found once; the top ten carry around 5%. The starting material was peripheral blood, obtained on day 0 of AZD1222 vaccination. The gene calls are TRBV4-1 and TRBJ1-2; no clear D. The source is an adult in good health. This CDR3 reads CASSPRGVPRGYGYTF. In DNA form, the CDR3 reads TGCGCCAGCAGCCCAAGAGGAGTTCCCCGGGGCTATGGCTACACCTTC.